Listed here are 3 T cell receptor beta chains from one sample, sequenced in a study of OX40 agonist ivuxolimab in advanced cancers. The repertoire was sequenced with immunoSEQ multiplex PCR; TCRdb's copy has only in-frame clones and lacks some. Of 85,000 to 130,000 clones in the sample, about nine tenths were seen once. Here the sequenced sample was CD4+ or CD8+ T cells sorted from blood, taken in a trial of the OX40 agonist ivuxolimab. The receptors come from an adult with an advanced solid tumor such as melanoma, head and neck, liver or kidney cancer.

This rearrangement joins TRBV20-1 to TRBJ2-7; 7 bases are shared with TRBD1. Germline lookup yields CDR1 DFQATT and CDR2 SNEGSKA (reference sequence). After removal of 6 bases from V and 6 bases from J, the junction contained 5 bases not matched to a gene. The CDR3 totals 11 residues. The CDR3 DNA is TGCAGTGCAAGGAAGGGGGCCGAGCAGTACTTC. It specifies CSARKGAEQYF.

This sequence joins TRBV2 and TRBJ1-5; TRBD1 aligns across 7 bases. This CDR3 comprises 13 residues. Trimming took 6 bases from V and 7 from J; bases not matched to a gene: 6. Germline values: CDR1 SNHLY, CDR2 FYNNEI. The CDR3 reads CASSSRGDQPQHF. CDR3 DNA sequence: TGTGCCAGCAGCAGCAGGGGGGACCAGCCCCAGCATTTT.

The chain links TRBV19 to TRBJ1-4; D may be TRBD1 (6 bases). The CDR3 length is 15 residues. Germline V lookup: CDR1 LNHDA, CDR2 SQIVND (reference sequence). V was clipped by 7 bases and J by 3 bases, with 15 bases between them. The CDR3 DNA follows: TGTGCCAGTACCACCGGGGGGGCGCCTAATGAAAAACTGTTTTTT. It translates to CASTTGGAPNEKLFF.